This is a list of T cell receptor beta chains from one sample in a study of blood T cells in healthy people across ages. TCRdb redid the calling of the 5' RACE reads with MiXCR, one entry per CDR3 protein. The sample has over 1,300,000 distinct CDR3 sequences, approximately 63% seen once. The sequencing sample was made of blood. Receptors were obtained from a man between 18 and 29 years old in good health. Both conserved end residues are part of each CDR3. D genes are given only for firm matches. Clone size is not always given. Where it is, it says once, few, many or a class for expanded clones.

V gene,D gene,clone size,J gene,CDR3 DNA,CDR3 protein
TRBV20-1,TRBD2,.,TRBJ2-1,TGCAGTGCTAGTTTCAGCGGGGCCTACAATGAGCAGTTCTTC,CSASFSGAYNEQFF
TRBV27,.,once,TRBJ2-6,TGTGCCAGTTTAAGCAGGGGGCGCGGGGGTCGTGGGGCCAACGTCCTGACTTTC,CASLSRGRGGRGANVLTF
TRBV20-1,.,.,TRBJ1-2,TGCGGTACCCTCCGGGGGGGCCCGGTGGATGGCTACACCTTC,CGTLRGGPVDGYTF
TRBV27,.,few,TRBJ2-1,TGTGCCAGCGGCCGGGAGAACAATGAGCAGTTCTTC,CASGRENNEQFF
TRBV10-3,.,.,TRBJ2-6,TGTGCCATCAGTGAGTCAAATGTACCCTCTGGGGCCAACGTCCTGACTTTC,CAISESNVPSGANVLTF
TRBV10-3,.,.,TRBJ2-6,TGTGCCATCAGTGATCTCCAGGGTGACGACTCTGGGGCCAACGTCCTGACTTTC,CAISDLQGDDSGANVLTF
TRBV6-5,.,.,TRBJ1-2,TGTGCCAGCAGTTCGACTACAACCAAATCGAGCACCTTC,CASSSTTTKSSTF
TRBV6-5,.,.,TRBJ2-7,TGTGCCAGCAGTCCCCCGGCAGCCTCCGAGCAGTACTTC,CASSPPAASEQYF
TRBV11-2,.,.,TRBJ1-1,TGTGCCAGCATCCATGAGGGTCGTGGCACTGAAGCTTTCTTT,CASIHEGRGTEAFF
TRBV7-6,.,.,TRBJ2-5,TGTGCCAGCAGCTTAGGGCGGGTTCGGGAGACCCAGTACTTC,CASSLGRVRETQYF